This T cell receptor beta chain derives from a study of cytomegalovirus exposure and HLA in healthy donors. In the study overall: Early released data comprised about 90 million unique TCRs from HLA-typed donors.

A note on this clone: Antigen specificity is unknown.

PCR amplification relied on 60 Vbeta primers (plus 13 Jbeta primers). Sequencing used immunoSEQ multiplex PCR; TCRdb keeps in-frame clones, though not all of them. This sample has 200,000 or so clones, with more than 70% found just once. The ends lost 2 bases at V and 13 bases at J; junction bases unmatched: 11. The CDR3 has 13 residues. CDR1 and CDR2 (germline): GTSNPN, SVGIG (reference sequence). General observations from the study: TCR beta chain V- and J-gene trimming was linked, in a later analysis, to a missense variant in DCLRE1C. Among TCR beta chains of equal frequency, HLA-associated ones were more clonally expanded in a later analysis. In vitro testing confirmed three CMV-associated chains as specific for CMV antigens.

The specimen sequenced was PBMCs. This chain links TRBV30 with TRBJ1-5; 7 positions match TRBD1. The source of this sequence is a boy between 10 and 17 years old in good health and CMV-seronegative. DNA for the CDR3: TGTGCCTGGAGTTACTCAGTAGGGGGCGGGCAGCATTTT. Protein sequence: CAWSYSVGGGQHF.